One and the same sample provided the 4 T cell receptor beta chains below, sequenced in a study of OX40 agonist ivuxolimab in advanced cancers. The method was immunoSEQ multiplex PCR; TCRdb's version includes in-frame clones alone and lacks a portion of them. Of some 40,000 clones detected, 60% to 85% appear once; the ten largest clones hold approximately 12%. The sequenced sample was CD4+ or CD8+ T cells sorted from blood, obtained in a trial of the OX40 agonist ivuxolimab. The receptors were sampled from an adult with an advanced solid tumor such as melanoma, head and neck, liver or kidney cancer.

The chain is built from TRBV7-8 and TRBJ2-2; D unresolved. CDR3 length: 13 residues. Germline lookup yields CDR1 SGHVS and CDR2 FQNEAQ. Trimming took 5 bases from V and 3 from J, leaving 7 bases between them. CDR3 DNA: TGTGCCAGCAGCCTACGGGACACCGGGGAGCTGTTTTTT. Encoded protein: CASSLRDTGELFF.

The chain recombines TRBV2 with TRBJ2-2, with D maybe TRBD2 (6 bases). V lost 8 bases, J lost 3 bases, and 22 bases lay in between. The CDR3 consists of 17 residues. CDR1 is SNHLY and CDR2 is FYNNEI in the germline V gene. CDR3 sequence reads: CASSSSRGPGDTGELFF. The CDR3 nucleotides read TGTGCCAGCTCATCCTCTCGGGGCCCGGGGGACACCGGGGAGCTGTTTTTT.

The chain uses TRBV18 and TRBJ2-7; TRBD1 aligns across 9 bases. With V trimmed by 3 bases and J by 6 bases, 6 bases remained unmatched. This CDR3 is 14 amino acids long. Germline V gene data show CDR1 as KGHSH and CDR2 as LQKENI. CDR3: CASSPTGGDGEQYF. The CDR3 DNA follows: TGTGCCAGCTCACCGACAGGGGGGGACGGCGAGCAGTACTTC. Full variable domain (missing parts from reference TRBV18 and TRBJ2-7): NAGVMQNPRHLVRRRGQEARLRCSPMKGHSHVYWYRQLPEEGLKFMVYLQKENIIDESGMPKERFSAEFPKEGPSILRIQQVVRGDSAAYFCASSPTGGDGEQYFGPGTRLTVT.

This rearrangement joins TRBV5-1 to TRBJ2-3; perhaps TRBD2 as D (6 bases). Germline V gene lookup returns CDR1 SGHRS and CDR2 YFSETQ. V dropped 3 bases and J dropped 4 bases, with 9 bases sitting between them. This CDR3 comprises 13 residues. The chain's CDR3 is CASSSGTSDTQYF. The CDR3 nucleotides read TGCGCCAGCAGCTCAGGGACTTCAGATACGCAGTATTTT.